These T cell receptor beta chains were read from a single sample in a study of blood T cell repertoires in COVID-19. Sequencing used immunoSEQ multiplex PCR; TCRdb keeps in-frame clones, though not all of them. The sample includes about 180,000 clones, roughly nine tenths of them seen just once. Sequenced input: PBMCs or T cells enriched from blood (not recorded which). These receptors originate from a woman aged 40 to 49 with acute COVID-19. The CDR3 runs from the conserved cysteine through the conserved F or W. A D gene is named only where the DNA matches it firmly. Clone size appears in some rows only: once, few, many, or a class for an expanded clone.

CDR3 protein	CDR3 DNA	V gene	J gene	clone size	D gene
CASSNLGTVGGGYTF	TGTGCCAGCAGTAATTTAGGAACAGTCGGGGGAGGCTACACCTTC	TRBV2	TRBJ1-2	NA	NA
CSVLGPGLADEQFF	TGCAGCGTTTTGGGTCCGGGACTAGCGGACGAGCAGTTCTTC	TRBV29-1	TRBJ2-1	NA	TRBD2
CASSEVGGAGTDTQYF	TGTGCCAGCAGCGAAGTGGGGGGAGCTGGCACAGATACGCAGTATTTT	TRBV27	TRBJ2-3	NA	NA
CASSQGVRFNYGYTF	TGTGCCAGCAGCCAGGGGGTACGCTTTAACTATGGCTACACCTTC	TRBV2	TRBJ1-2	NA	TRBD1
CASSAGQGNYGYTF	TGTGCCAGCAGTGCGGGACAGGGAAACTATGGCTACACCTTC	TRBV2	TRBJ1-2	NA	TRBD1
CASSLAVPEADTQYF	TGCGCCAGCAGCTTGGCAGTCCCCGAGGCAGATACGCAGTATTTT	TRBV5-1	TRBJ2-3	NA	NA
CASSLRGDRSSGNTIYF	TGTGCCAGCAGCCTCCGGGGTGACAGGAGCTCTGGAAACACCATATATTTT	TRBV4-2	TRBJ1-3	NA	NA
CASSLDQGANDGYTF	TGTGCCAGCAGCTTAGACCAGGGGGCAAACGATGGCTACACCTTC	TRBV7-9	TRBJ1-2	NA	TRBD1
CASSFSDRHTDTQYF	TGTGCCAGCAGTTTTTCGGACAGGCACACAGATACGCAGTATTTT	TRBV7-7	TRBJ2-3	NA	TRBD1
CASSPRNQAYGVSYEQYF	TGTGCCAGCTCACCACGAAACCAAGCCTACGGGGTCTCCTACGAGCAGTACTTC	TRBV18	TRBJ2-7	NA	NA
CASSLLGPRGNEQFF	TGTGCCAGCAGTTTGTTGGGGCCCAGGGGGAATGAGCAGTTCTTC	TRBV27	TRBJ2-1	NA	TRBD1
CASSLGASGKASLQYF	TGTGCCAGCAGTCTTGGGGCTAGCGGGAAGGCATCACTGCAGTATTTT	TRBV9	TRBJ2-3	NA	TRBD2
CASSYGQFGEYGYTF	TGTGCCAGCAGTTATGGACAGTTTGGCGAATATGGCTACACCTTC	TRBV6-2/TRBV6-3	TRBJ1-2	NA	NA
CASRGIGAGTYEQYF	TGTGCCAGCAGAGGAATCGGAGCGGGGACCTACGAGCAGTACTTC	TRBV6-5	TRBJ2-7	once	TRBD2
CASSLDRGTSYNSPLHF	TGCGCCAGCAGCTTGGATCGGGGGACGTCCTATAATTCACCCCTCCACTTT	TRBV5-1	TRBJ1-6	NA	NA
CASSPSGEGLSYGYTF	TGTGCCAGCAGCCCATCGGGGGAGGGGCTTAGCTATGGCTACACCTTC	TRBV7-9	TRBJ1-2	NA	NA
CSASSPPLRGLSGNTIYF	TGCAGTGCTAGTAGCCCCCCTCTTCGAGGCCTCTCTGGAAACACCATATATTTT	TRBV20-1	TRBJ1-3	NA	NA